A single sample is the source of the 5 T cell receptor beta chains below, sequenced in a study of human T cells and chemical hapten exposure. TCRdb used MiXCR to reprocess the RACE reads, holding one entry per CDR3 protein. The sample lists about 140,000 distinct CDR3 sequences, 10% to 15% occurring once. Sample time point: patch test 2, 6 weeks after DPC sensitization. Regarding treatment: therapeutic diphenylcyclopropenone sensitization with weekly scalp DPC. The sample was whole blood, taken in connection with sensitization to the hapten diphenylcyclopropenone (DPC). These receptors came from a woman in her forties or fifties with alopecia areata. Some clones in this sample may be carry-over from other donors' samples.

This sequence joins TRBV29-1 and TRBJ1-5; D unclear. CDR1 is SQVTM, CDR2 ANQGSEA, per germline. V lost 6 bases to trimming and J lost 6 bases, with 15 bases between them. The CDR3 loop spans 13 amino acids. CDR3 protein: CSVSIGPSQPQHF. CDR3 nucleotides: TGCAGCGTGAGCATCGGACCCAGTCAGCCCCAGCATTTT.

Ten or more counts support this clonotype. The CDR3 spells CASSPGGSIYGYTF. The CDR3 region has the DNA TGTGCCAGCAGTCCAGGGGGGTCGATCTATGGCTACACCTTC. The chain has TRBV28 and TRBJ1-2; 7 bases fit TRBD1. Unmatched junction bases numbered 7, after V lost 5 bases and J lost 4 bases. Germline CDR1 MDHEN, CDR2 SYDVKM. The CDR3 runs to 14 residues.

The V call is TRBV10-1, the J call TRBJ2-1; D unclear. Germline V gene lookup returns CDR1 WNHNN and CDR2 SYGVQD (reference sequence). V was pared by 3 bases and J by 5 bases, with 11 bases between. This CDR3 is built from 14 residues. CDR3 sequence: CASSDHRTDNEQFF. CDR3 DNA: TGCGCCAGCAGTGACCATAGGACGGACAATGAGCAGTTCTTC.

Many counts were recorded for this clonotype. This chain connects TRBV2 to TRBJ2-5, with D possibly being TRBD1 or TRBD2 (6 bases each). Germline-derived CDR1 and CDR2 are SNHLY and FYNNEI. The V gene lost 1 base and the J gene lost 9 bases, with 12 bases spanning the gap. This CDR3 region has 13 residues. The CDR3 DNA reads as TGTGCCAGCAGTGAAGAGAGGAGGGGGGCCCAGTACTTC. Amino acid sequence: CASSEERRGAQYF.

A few counts support this clonotype. This chain uses TRBV7-3 with TRBJ2-7; 8 bases align to TRBD2. The length of the CDR3 is 18 residues. The germline V gene encodes CDR1 SGHTA and CDR2 FQGTGA. The V segment lost 5 bases and the J segment 6 bases; nucleotides outside the gene matches: 21. CDR3 residues: CASSPGGLAGSGSREQYF. The CDR3 region has the DNA TGTGCCAGCAGCCCCGGCGGGCTAGCGGGTTCCGGTTCTCGCGAGCAGTACTTC.